This T cell receptor beta chain emerged from a study of radiotherapy plus CTLA-4 blockade in lung cancer. The assay was immunoSEQ multiplex PCR, and TCRdb's table has in-frame clones only and misses some. In the table there are 60,000 to 70,000 clones, less than 80% of which are singletons. Trimming cost V 4 bases and J 5 bases, with 11 bases left between them. Per germline, CDR1 MNHEY and CDR2 SVGAGI. This CDR3 comprises 14 residues. This clonotype was sampled from a human donor with non-small cell lung cancer who had a complete response to radiotherapy plus ipilimumab. The V call is TRBV6-5, the J call TRBJ1-4; D is possibly TRBD1 (5 bases). The sequencing used peripheral blood, collected from a patient treated with radiotherapy plus ipilimumab. This chain's CDR3 is CASSFTGGNEKLFF. CDR3 nucleotides: TGTGCCAGCAGTTTTACAGGTGGAAATGAAAAACTGTTTTTT.